This T cell receptor beta chain was recovered during a study of cytomegalovirus exposure and HLA in healthy donors. Trimming took 6 bases from V and 7 from J; bases not matched to a gene: 11. Germline CDR1 ENHRY, CDR2 SYGVKD. The CDR3 is 15 residues long. To note about this clone: Its antigen is still unknown.

The PCR made use of 60 Vbeta and 13 Jbeta primers. The data were produced by immunoSEQ multiplex PCR, yet TCRdb's version contains in-frame clones alone and is incomplete. The table has fewer than 250,000 clones, roughly 75% seen once. Whole-study findings and limits: Published work reported that the classifier diagnosed cytomegalovirus status with high specificity and sensitivity.

The chain is built from TRBV10-3 and TRBJ2-7; 11 bases are a match to TRBD2. The clonotype originates from a woman between 25 and 40 years old in good health and CMV-seronegative. The sample consisted of PBMCs. The CDR3 sequence: CAIRRTSGFSGEQYF. The CDR3 DNA follows: TGTGCCATCAGGAGGACTAGCGGGTTCTCGGGGGAGCAGTACTTC.